This T cell receptor beta chain was identified during a study of radiation and T cells in renal cell carcinoma. The time point is: blood 2 weeks post-SBRT. Noted treatment: 15 Gy SBRT to primary tumor, nephrectomy 4 weeks later. Germline V gene sequence: CDR1 MNHEY, CDR2 SMNVEV (reference sequence). V lost 8 bases and J 2 bases, leaving 12 bases between the germline ends. This CDR3 has 13 amino acids. Profiled with immunoSEQ multiplex PCR; TCRdb holds only in-frame clones, not every one. The sample includes 150,000 to 180,000 clones, about 87% of them seen just once. The TCR sequence derives from a woman aged 45-65 years with renal cell carcinoma. The chain joins TRBV27 to TRBJ2-5; possible D gene TRBD1, 5 bases. Sample: blood, taken from a patient whose treatment included radiotherapy and nephrectomy. The CDR3 nucleotides read TGTGCCAGCGCCTCAGGGCGTCAAGAGACCCAGTACTTC. Encoded protein: CASASGRQETQYF.